The TCR beta chain under discussion was sequenced for a study of OX40 agonist ivuxolimab in advanced cancers. Here immunoSEQ multiplex PCR was the method, and the copy in TCRdb shows in-frame clones only, minus some. The sample lists 45,000 to 50,000 clones; about nine tenths were seen once. Here the sequenced sample was CD4+ or CD8+ T cells sorted from blood, taken in a trial of the OX40 agonist ivuxolimab. This TCR was recovered from an adult with an advanced solid tumor such as melanoma, head and neck, liver or kidney cancer.

The CDR3 DNA is TGCGCCAGCAGCCCGGGACAGGGTGGGCGTGAGCAGTTCTTC. It is translated as CASSPGQGGREQFF. This rearrangement joins TRBV4-1 to TRBJ2-1; TRBD1 aligns across 9 bases. CDR3 length: 14 residues. The germline gives CDR1 MGHRA, CDR2 YSYEKL. V gave up 4 bases and J gave up 9 bases; unmatched junction bases: 7.